In its sample, the clone carrying this T cell receptor beta chain was seen once. The junction does not match germline at one end; this may be a read error. This specimen belongs to a study of T cells in Graves' hyperthyroidism and ophthalmopathy. Amplified TCR beta CDR3 regions derived from RNA transcripts. The HTBI primer set served for first-round RT-PCR of the TCR CDR3. TCRdb called the multiplex PCR reads again in MiXCR, with one record for every CDR3 protein. The data contain around 620,000 distinct CDR3 sequences, roughly 46% of them seen just once; the ten biggest clones take up 15% to 20%. Germline loops: CDR1 SGHVS, CDR2 FNYEAQ. CDR3 size: 12 residues.

The sequence came from an adult woman with Graves' disease, either hyperthyroidism or ophthalmopathy (not recorded which). The rearrangement uses TRBV7-6 and TRBJ2-5, with no clear D. The sample consisted of peripheral blood or thyroid tissue (not recorded which). In DNA, the CDR3 is TGCGCCAGCAGCTACGACCAAGAGGCCCAGTACTTC. It encodes CASSYDQEAQYF.